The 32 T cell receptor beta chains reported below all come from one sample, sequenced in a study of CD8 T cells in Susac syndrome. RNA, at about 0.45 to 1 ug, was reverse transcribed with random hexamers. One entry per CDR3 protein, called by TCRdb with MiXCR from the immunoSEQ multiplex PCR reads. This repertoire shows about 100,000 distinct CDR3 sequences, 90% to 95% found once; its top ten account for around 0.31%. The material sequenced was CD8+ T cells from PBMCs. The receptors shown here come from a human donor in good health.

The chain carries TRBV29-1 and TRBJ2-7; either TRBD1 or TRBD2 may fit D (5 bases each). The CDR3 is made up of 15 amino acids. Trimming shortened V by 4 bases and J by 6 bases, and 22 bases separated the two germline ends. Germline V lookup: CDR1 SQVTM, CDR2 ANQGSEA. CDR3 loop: CSVGWTDSLRGEQYF. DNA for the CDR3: TGCAGCGTTGGGTGGACTGACAGTCTCCGTGGCGAGCAGTACTTC.

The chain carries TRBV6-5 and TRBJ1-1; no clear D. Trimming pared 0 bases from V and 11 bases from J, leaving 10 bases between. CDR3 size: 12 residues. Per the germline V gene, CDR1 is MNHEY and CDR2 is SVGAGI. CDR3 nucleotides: TGTGCCAGCAGTTACTCTGGGTCGGGTGCTTTCTTT. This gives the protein CASSYSGSGAFF.

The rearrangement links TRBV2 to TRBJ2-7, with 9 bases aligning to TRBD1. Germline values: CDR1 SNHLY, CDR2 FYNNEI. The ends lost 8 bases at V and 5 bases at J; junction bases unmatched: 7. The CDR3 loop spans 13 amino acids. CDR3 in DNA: TGTGCCAGCCGGCGGGACAGGGTCGACGAGCAGTACTTC. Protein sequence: CASRRDRVDEQYF.

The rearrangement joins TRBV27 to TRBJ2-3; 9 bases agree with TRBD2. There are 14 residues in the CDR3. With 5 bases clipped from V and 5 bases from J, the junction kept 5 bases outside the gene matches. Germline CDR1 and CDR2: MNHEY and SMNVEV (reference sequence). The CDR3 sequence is CASSTERGEDTQYF. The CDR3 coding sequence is TGTGCCAGCAGTACAGAGCGGGGGGAAGATACGCAGTATTTT.

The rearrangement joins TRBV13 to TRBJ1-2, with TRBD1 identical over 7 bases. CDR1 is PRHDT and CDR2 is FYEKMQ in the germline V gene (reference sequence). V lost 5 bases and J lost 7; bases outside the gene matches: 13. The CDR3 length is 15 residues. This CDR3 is CASSPETGIIGGYTF. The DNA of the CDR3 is TGTGCCAGCAGCCCCGAGACAGGGATTATAGGTGGCTACACCTTC.

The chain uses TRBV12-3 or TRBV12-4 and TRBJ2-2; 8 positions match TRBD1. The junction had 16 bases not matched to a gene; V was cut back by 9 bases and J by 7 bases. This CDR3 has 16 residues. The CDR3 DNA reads TGTGCCAGGCTTTTGGGTACAGGGGGACACGGCGGGGAGCTGTTTTTT. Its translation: CARLLGTGGHGGELFF.

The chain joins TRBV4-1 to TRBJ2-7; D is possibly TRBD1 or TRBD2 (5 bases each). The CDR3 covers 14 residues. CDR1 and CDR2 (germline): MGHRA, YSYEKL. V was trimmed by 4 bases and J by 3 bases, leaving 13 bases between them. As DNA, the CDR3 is TGCGCCAGCAGCCCTGGGACCAACATCTACGAGCAGTACTTC. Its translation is CASSPGTNIYEQYF.

The CDR3 spells CASSRPGVGETEAFF. The DNA of the CDR3 is TGTGCCAGCAGCCGGCCAGGCGTTGGGGAGACTGAAGCTTTCTTT. The chain uses TRBV14 and TRBJ1-1; no definite D call. Germline CDR1 is SGHDN and CDR2 is FVKESK. The CDR3 extends over 15 amino acids. The germline V and J ends were trimmed by 4 bases and 5 bases, with 17 bases remaining between them.

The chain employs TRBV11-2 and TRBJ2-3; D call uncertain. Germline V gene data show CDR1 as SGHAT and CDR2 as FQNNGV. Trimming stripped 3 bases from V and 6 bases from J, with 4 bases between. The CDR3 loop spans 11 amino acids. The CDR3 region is CASSLPDTQYF. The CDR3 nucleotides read TGTGCCAGCAGCTTGCCGGATACGCAGTATTTT.

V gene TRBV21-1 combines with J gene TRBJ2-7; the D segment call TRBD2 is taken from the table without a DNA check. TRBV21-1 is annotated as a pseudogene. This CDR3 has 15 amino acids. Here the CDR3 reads CASSKASSGGNEQYF. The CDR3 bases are TGTGCCAGCAGCAAAGCGAGTAGCGGGGGGAACGAGCAGTACTTC.

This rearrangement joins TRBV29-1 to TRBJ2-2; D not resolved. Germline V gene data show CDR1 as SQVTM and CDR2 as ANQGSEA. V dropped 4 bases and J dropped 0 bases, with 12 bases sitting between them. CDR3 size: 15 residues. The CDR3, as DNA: TGCAGCGTTGTTGATCCGACAACGAACACCGGGGAGCTGTTTTTT. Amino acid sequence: CSVVDPTTNTGELFF.

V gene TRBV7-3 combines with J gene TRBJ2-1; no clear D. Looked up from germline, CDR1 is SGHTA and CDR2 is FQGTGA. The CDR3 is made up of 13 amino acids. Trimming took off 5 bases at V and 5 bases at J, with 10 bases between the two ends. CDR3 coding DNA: TGTGCCAGCAGCCAGGATCCAGACAATGAGCAGTTCTTC. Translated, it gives CASSQDPDNEQFF.

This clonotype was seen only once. The CDR3: CSVPGKNTEAFF. In nucleotides, the CDR3 is TGCAGCGTTCCGGGGAAGAACACTGAAGCTTTCTTT. The V and J genes are TRBV29-1 and TRBJ1-1; no definite D call. Germline V gene sequence: CDR1 SQVTM, CDR2 ANQGSEA. Trimming pared 5 bases from V and 1 base from J, leaving 8 bases between. The CDR3 runs to 12 residues.

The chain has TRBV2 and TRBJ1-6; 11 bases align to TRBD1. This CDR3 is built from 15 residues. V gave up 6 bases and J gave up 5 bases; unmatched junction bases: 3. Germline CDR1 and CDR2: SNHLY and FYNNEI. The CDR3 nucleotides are TGTGCCAGCAGAGGACAGGGGGCAGATAATTCACCCCTCCACTTT. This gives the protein CASRGQGADNSPLHF. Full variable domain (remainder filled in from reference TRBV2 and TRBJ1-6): EPEVTQTPSHQVTQMGQEVILRCVPISNHLYFYWYRQILGQKVEFLVSFYNNEISEKSEIFDDQFSVERPDGSNFTLKIRSTKLEDSAMYFCASRGQGADNSPLHFGNGTRLTVT.

The CDR3 DNA reads as TGTGCCAGCAGCGCAGGGGGCCGGGATGGCTACACCTTC. Translated: CASSAGGRDGYTF. The V and J genes are TRBV9 and TRBJ1-2; 8 bases agree with TRBD1. Germline-derived CDR1 and CDR2 are SGDLS and YYNGEE. The CDR3 spans 13 residues. After removal of 3 bases from V and 6 bases from J, the junction contained 4 bases not matched to a gene.

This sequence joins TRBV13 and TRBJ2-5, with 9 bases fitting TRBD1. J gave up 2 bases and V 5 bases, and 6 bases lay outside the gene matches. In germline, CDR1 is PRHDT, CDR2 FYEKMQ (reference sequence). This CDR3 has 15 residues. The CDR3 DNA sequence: TGTGCCAGCAGCGACCGGGACAGGGATCAAGAGACCCAGTACTTC. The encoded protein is CASSDRDRDQETQYF.

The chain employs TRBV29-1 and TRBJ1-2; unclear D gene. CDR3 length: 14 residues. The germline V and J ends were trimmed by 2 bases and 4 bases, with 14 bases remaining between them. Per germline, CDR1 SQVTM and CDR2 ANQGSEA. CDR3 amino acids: CSVEWVEGGYGYTF. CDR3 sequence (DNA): TGCAGCGTTGAATGGGTAGAGGGTGGCTATGGCTACACCTTC.

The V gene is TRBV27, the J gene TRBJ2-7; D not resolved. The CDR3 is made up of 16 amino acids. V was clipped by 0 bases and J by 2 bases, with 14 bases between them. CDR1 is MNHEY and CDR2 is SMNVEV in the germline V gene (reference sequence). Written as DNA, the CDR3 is TGTGCCAGCAGTTTATCGACGGGTGAAGTCCCCTACGAGCAGTACTTC. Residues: CASSLSTGEVPYEQYF.

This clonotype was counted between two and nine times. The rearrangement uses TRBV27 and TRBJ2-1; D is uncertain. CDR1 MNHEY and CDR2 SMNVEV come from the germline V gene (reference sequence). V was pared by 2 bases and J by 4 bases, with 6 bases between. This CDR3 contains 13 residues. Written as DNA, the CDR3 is TGTGCCAGCAGTTTAGGGTTATACAATGAGCAGTTCTTC. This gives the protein CASSLGLYNEQFF.

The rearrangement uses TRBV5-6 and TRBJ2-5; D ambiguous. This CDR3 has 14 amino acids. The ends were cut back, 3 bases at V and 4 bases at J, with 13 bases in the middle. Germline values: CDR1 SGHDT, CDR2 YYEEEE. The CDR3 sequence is CASSSHLTPETQYF. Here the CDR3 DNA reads TGTGCCAGCAGCTCCCATCTTACCCCAGAGACCCAGTACTTC.

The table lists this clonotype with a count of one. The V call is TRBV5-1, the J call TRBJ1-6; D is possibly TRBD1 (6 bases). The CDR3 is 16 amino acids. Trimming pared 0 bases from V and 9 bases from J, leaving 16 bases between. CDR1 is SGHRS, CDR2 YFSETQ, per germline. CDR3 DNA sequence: TGCGCCAGCAGCTTGGGCGGACCTCAAGGGGGTTCACCCCTCCACTTT. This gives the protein CASSLGGPQGGSPLHF.

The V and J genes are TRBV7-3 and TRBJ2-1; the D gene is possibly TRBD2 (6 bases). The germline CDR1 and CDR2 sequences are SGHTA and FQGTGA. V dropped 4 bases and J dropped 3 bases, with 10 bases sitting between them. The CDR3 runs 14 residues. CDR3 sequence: CASSSTGGYNEQFF. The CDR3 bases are TGTGCCAGCAGCTCTACCGGGGGCTACAATGAGCAGTTCTTC.

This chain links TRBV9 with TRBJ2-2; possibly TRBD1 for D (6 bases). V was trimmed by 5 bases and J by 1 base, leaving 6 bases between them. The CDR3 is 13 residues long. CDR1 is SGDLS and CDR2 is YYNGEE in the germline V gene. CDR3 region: CASRTGNTGELFF. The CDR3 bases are TGTGCCAGCAGGACAGGGAACACCGGGGAGCTGTTTTTT.

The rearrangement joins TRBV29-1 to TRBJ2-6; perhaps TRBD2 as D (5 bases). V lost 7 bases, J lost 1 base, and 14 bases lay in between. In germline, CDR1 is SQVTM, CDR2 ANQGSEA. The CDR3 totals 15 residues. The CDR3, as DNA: TGCAGCGCCCGGGGAGTGAGGTCTGGGGCCAACGTCCTGACTTTC. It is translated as CSARGVRSGANVLTF.

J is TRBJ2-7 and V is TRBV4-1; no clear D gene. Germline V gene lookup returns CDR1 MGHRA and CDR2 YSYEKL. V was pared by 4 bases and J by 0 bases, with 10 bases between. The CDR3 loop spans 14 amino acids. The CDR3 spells CASSPVLISYEQYF. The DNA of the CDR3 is TGCGCCAGCAGCCCCGTCCTTATCTCCTACGAGCAGTACTTC.

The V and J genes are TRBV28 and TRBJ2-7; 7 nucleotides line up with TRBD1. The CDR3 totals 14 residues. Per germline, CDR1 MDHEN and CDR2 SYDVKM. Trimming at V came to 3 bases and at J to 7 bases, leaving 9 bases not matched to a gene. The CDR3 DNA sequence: TGTGCCAGCAGTTTGAGTAACAGGGGTTGGGAGCAGTACTTC. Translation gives CASSLSNRGWEQYF.

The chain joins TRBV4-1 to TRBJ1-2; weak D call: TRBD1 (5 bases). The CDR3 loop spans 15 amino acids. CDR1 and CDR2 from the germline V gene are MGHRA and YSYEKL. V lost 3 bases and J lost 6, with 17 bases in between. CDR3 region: CASSQIQGVLDGYTF. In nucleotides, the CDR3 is TGCGCCAGCAGCCAGATTCAGGGCGTTTTGGATGGCTACACCTTC.

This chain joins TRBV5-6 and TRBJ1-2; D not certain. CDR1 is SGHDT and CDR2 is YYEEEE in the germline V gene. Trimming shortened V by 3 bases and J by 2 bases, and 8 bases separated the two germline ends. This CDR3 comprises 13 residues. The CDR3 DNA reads TGTGCCAGCAGCTCCTATGAGAACTATGGCTACACCTTC. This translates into CASSSYENYGYTF.

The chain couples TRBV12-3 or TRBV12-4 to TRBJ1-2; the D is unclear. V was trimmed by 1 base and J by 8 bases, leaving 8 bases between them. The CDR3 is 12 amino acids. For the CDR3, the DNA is TGTGCCAGCAGTTTAGGAGTCTCGGGCTACACCTTC. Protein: CASSLGVSGYTF.

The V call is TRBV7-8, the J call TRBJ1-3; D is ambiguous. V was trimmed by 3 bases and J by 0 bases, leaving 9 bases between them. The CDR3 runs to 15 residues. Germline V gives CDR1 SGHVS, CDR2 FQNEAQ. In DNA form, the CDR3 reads TGTGCCAGCAGCTTTGGATTCCGCTCTGGAAACACCATATATTTT. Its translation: CASSFGFRSGNTIYF.

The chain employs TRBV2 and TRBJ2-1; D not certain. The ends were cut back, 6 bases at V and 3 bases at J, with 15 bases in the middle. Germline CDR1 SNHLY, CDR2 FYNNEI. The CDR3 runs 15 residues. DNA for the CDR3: TGTGCCAGCAGCCGACCAGAAAGCCACTACAATGAGCAGTTCTTC. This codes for CASSRPESHYNEQFF.

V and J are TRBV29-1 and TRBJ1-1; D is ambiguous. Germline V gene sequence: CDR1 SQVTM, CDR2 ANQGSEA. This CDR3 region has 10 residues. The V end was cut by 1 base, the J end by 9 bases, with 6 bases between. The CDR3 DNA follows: TGCAGCGTTGAAGGTAGTAAAGCTTTCTTT. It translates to CSVEGSKAFF.